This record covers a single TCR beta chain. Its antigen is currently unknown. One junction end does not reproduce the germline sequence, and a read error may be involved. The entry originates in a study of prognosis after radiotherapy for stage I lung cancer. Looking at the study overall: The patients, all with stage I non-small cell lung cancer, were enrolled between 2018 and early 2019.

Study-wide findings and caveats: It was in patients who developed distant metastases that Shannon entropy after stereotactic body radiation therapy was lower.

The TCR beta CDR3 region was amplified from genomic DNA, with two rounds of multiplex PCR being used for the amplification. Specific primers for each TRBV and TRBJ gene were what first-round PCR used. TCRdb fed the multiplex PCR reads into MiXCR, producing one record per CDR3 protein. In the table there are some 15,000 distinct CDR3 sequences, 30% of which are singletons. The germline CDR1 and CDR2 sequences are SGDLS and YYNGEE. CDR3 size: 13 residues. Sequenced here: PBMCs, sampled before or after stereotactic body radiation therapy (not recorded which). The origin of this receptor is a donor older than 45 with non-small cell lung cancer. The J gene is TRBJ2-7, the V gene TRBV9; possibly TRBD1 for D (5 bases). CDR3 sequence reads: CASCPGHSYGQYF. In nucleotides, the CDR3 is TGTGCCAGCTGCCCCGGACACTCCTACGGGCAGTACTTC.